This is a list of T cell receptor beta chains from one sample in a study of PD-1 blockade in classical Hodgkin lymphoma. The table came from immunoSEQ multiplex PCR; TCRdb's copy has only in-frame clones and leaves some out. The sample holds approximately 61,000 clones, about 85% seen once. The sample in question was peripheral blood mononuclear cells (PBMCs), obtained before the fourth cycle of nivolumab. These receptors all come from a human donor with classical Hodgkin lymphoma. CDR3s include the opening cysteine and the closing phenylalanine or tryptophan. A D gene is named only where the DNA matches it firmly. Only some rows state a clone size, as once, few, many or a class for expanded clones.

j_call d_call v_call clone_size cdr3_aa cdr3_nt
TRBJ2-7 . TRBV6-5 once CASSTRHGEQYF TGTGCCAGCAGCACCCGACACGGCGAGCAGTACTTC
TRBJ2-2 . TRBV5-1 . CASRAGTANTGELFF TGCGCCAGCAGGGCCGGGACGGCGAACACCGGGGAGCTGTTTTTT
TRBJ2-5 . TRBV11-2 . CASSLLGYQETQYF TGTGCCAGCAGCTTATTGGGGTACCAAGAGACCCAGTACTTC
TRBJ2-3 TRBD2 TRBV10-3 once CAISFGPSGVSDTQYF TGTGCCATCAGCTTCGGCCCTAGCGGGGTGTCAGATACGCAGTATTTT
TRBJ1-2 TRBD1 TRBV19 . CATNHRGGYGYTF TGTGCAACTAACCACAGGGGTGGCTATGGCTACACCTTC
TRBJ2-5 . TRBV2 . CASSPNQYF TGTGCCAGCAGTCCTAATCAGTACTTC
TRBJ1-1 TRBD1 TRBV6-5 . CATHPRDRYTEAFF TGTGCCACCCACCCCCGGGACAGGTACACTGAAGCTTTCTTT
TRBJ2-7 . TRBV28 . CASSLPGPSPWEQYF TGTGCCAGCAGTTTACCAGGGCCCAGTCCCTGGGAGCAGTACTTC
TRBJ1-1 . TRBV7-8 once CASSLGQNTEAFF TGTGCCAGCAGCTTAGGGCAGAACACTGAAGCTTTCTTT
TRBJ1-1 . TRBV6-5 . CASRREVNTEAFF TGTGCCAGCAGGAGGGAGGTGAACACTGAAGCTTTCTTT
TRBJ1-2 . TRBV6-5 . CASSKENYGYTF TGTGCCAGCAGCAAGGAGAACTATGGCTACACCTTC
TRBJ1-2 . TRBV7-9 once CASSLEGYGYTF TGTGCCAGCAGCTTAGAGGGGTATGGCTACACCTTC
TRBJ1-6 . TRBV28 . CASSIPGTVGSPLHF TGTGCCAGCAGTATACCGGGCACCGTAGGCTCACCCCTCCACTTT
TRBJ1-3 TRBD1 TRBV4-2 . CASSQDRGQGSQNTIYF TGTGCCAGCAGCCAAGATAGGGGACAGGGCTCCCAAAACACCATATATTTT
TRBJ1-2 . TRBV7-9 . CASSLNIRGVRTNYGYTF TGTGCCAGCAGCTTGAATATTCGGGGTGTGAGGACTAACTATGGCTACACCTTC
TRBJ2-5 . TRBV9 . CASSLGTGQETQYF TGTGCCAGCAGCCTAGGGACTGGCCAAGAGACCCAGTACTTC
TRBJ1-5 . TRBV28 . CASKALGNGFNQPQHF TGTGCCAGCAAGGCTCTCGGGAACGGATTCAATCAGCCCCAGCATTTT
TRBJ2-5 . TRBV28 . CASSEYAQETQYF TGTGCCAGCAGTGAGTACGCCCAAGAGACCCAGTACTTC
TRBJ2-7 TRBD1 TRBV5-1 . CASSRDRASYEQYF TGCGCCAGCAGTCGGGACAGAGCATCCTACGAGCAGTACTTC
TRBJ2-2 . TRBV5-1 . CASSPGGSTGELFF TGCGCCAGCAGCCCAGGGGGGAGCACCGGGGAGCTGTTTTTT
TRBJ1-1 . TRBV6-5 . CASRGKRGAFF TGTGCCAGCAGGGGGAAAAGGGGGGCTTTCTTT
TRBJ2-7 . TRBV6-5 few CATYSFSYEQYF TGTGCCACGTACAGTTTCTCCTACGAGCAGTACTTC
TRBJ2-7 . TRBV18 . CASSPLNYYEQYF TGTGCCAGCTCACCACTGAATTACTACGAGCAGTACTTC
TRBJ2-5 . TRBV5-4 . CASSLDRQETQYF TGTGCCAGCAGCCTTGACAGGCAAGAGACCCAGTACTTC
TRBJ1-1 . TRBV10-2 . CASSEANTEAFF TGCGCCAGCAGTGAGGCGAACACTGAAGCTTTCTTT
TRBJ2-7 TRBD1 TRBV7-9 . CASSRDRSSYEQYF TGTGCCAGCAGCCGGGACAGAAGCTCCTACGAGCAGTACTTC
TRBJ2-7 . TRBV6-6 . CASTSGTPGYEQYF TGTGCCAGCACCTCCGGGACCCCCGGATACGAGCAGTACTTC
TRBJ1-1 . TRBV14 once CASSPFPGTEAFF TGTGCCAGCAGTCCTTTCCCTGGGACTGAAGCTTTCTTT
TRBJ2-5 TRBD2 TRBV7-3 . CASSAFSGGAPGTQYF TGTGCCAGCAGCGCCTTTAGCGGGGGGGCCCCCGGGACCCAGTACTTC
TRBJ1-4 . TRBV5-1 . CASSLGPGVNEKLFF TGCGCCAGCAGCTTAGGGCCAGGAGTTAATGAAAAACTGTTTTTT
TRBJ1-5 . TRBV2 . CASSGRGRGSNQPQHF TGTGCCAGCAGTGGGAGAGGAAGGGGGAGCAATCAGCCCCAGCATTTT
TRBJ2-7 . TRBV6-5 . CASGTTYEQYF TGTGCCAGCGGCACGACCTACGAGCAGTACTTC
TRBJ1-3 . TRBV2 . CASSEVSGRLGNTIYF TGTGCCAGCAGTGAAGTTTCGGGCAGACTTGGAAACACCATATATTTT
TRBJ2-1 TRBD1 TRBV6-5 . CASSPYRGIENEQFF TGTGCCAGCAGTCCCTACAGGGGGATTGAAAATGAGCAGTTCTTC
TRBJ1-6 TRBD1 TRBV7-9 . CASGTGEGPLHF TGTGCCAGCGGGACAGGGGAGGGTCCCCTCCACTTT
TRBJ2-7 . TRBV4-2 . CASSQAREQYF TGTGCCAGCAGCCAAGCCCGCGAGCAGTACTTC
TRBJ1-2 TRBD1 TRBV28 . CASRTGGGGYTF TGTGCCAGCAGGACAGGGGGGGGCGGCTACACCTTC
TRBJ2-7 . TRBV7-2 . CASSPGGFYEQYF TGTGCCAGCAGCCCAGGCGGATTTTACGAGCAGTACTTC
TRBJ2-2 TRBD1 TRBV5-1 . CASSSTGTANTGELFF TGCGCCAGCAGCTCCACCGGGACAGCCAACACCGGGGAGCTGTTTTTT
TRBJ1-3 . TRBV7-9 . CASCRVSGNTIYF TGTGCCAGCTGTAGGGTCTCTGGAAACACCATATATTTT
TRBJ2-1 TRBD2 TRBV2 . CASSLSPGLGGYEQFF TGTGCCAGCAGTCTCTCGCCGGGACTAGGGGGATATGAGCAGTTCTTC
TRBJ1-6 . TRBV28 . CASSFSTQDRNSPLHF TGTGCCAGCAGTTTTTCCACGCAGGATAGAAATTCACCCCTCCACTTT
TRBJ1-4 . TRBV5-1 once CASSLLWGEKLFF TGCGCCAGCAGCTTGTTGTGGGGGGAAAAACTGTTTTTT
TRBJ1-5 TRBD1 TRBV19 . CASRQGNGNQPQHF TGTGCCAGTCGACAGGGCAACGGCAATCAGCCCCAGCATTTT
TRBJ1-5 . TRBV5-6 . CASSSRQKFNQPQHF TGTGCCAGCAGCTCCCGGCAGAAGTTCAATCAGCCCCAGCATTTT
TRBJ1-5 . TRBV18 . CASSSQGGNQPQHF TGTGCCAGCTCATCGCAGGGTGGAAATCAGCCCCAGCATTTT
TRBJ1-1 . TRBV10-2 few CASGAGAITEAFF TGCGCCAGCGGGGCGGGGGCAATCACTGAAGCTTTCTTT
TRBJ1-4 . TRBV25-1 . CASSEQVNEKLFF TGTGCCAGCAGTGAACAGGTTAATGAAAAACTGTTTTTT
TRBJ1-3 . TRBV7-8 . CASSLVGPNSGNTIYF TGTGCCAGCAGCTTAGTGGGACCGAACTCTGGAAACACCATATATTTT
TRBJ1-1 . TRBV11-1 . CASSPGAVNTEAFF TGTGCCAGCAGCCCGGGGGCAGTCAACACTGAAGCTTTCTTT
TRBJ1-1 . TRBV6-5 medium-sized CASSYGSVNTEAFF TGTGCCAGCAGTTACGGTTCGGTGAACACTGAAGCTTTCTTT
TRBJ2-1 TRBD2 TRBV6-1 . CASSEVASGENEQFF TGTGCCAGCAGTGAAGTGGCTAGCGGGGAAAATGAGCAGTTCTTC
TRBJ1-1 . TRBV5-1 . CASKGGSPEAFF TGCGCCAGCAAAGGTGGAAGTCCTGAAGCTTTCTTT
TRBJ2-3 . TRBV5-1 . CASSLVGQIDTQYF TGCGCCAGCAGCTTGGTCGGGCAGATAGATACGCAGTATTTT
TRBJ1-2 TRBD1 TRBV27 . CASSLSRTGGRGYTF TGTGCCAGCAGTTTATCGAGGACAGGGGGCCGGGGCTACACCTTC
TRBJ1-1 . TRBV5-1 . CASSQDPQNTEAFF TGCGCCAGCAGCCAGGACCCTCAGAACACTGAAGCTTTCTTT